This T cell receptor beta chain is from a study of post-analysis software for immune sequencing data. Study-level results: In patients, TRBV5-6, TRBV5-1 and TRBV20-1 belonged to roughly 5 TRBV segments found more frequently than in controls. Co-batched samples clustered tightly together by F measure.

The CDR3 contains 15 residues. Germline V gene lookup returns CDR1 MNHNY and CDR2 SVGAGI (reference sequence). The trim removed 3 bases at V and 8 bases at J, leaving 10 bases unmatched. Built from TCR beta cDNA, the libraries had unique molecular identifiers in them. Each CDR3 protein is one row after TCRdb ran MiXCR on the PCR reads. Here the sample spans fewer than 850,000 distinct CDR3 sequences, about 27% being singletons. This clonotype was counted once. Its antigen is not known. A read error is possible here, since a much larger clone lies one base away. The rearrangement uses TRBV6-6 and TRBJ2-7; 10 bases are a match to TRBD1. Specimen: blood. This receptor was obtained from a girl between 10 and 17 years old with multiple sclerosis. In nucleotides, the CDR3 is TGTGCCAGCAGTTATGAGGGGACAGGGGTGAGCAAGCAGTACTTC. Amino acids: CASSYEGTGVSKQYF.